Listed below are T cell receptor beta chains from one sample, sequenced in a study of a mutant IDH1 vaccine in newly diagnosed glioma. The data were produced by immunoSEQ multiplex PCR, yet TCRdb's version contains in-frame clones alone and is incomplete. The table records tens of thousands of clones, around 90% of them present only once. Their antigens remain unidentified. The specimen comprised PBMCs, sampled from a glioma patient whose treatment included an IDH1 peptide vaccine. These receptors were collected from a man between 45 and 60 years old with glioma. CDR3s include the opening cysteine and the closing phenylalanine or tryptophan. Fields, in order: J gene, clone size, D gene, V gene, CDR3 DNA, CDR3 protein. D genes are given only for firm matches. Clone size is stated in some rows and not others, as once, few, many or a class when expanded.

TRBJ1-5 NA TRBD1 TRBV4-1 TGCGCCAGCAGCCAAGCCGCCAGGGGGGTTCAGCCCCAGCATTTT CASSQAARGVQPQHF
TRBJ2-7 NA TRBD1 TRBV5-6 TGTGCCAGCAGCGCCGGACAGGGTTCCTACGAGCAGTACTTC CASSAGQGSYEQYF
TRBJ1-2 NA NA TRBV29-1 TGCAGCGTGACTTTCCGGGACAATCTTTCATCTGGCTACACCTTC CSVTFRDNLSSGYTF
TRBJ1-2 NA TRBD1 TRBV5-6 TGTGCCAGCTCGACAGGGGATACTGGCTACACCTTC CASSTGDTGYTF
TRBJ1-1 NA NA TRBV7-9 TGTGCCAGCAGCTTAGATTCCGCGACTGAAGCTTTCTTT CASSLDSATEAFF
TRBJ1-2 NA TRBD1 TRBV19 TGTGCCAGTAGTCCAGGGGGAGGCTATGGCTACACCTTC CASSPGGGYGYTF
TRBJ2-7 NA TRBD2 TRBV6-1 TGTGCCAGCAGTGAAGCGGCTGCGGGAGGGTTTTACGAGCAGTACTTC CASSEAAAGGFYEQYF
TRBJ1-2 NA NA TRBV5-1 TGCGCCAGCAGCCTGGGGCAACATAACTATGGCTACACCTTC CASSLGQHNYGYTF
TRBJ2-7 NA TRBD1 TRBV28 TGTGCCAGCAGTTCCGGGACAGGGTTGGACGAGCAGTACTTC CASSSGTGLDEQYF
TRBJ2-5 NA NA TRBV29-1 TGCAGCGTCGACTCGCGACAGGAGAAATCCCCGTATGAGACCCAGTACTTC CSVDSRQEKSPYETQYF
TRBJ1-2 NA NA TRBV19 TGTGCCAGTAGTATAGTGTCCTGGGACTATGGCTACACCTTC CASSIVSWDYGYTF
TRBJ1-2 NA NA TRBV14 TGTGCCAGCAGCCAAGTTGCGGGAGGGGGCTACACCTTC CASSQVAGGGYTF
TRBJ2-7 NA NA TRBV4-2 TGTGCCAGCAGCCTAGATGTAGCGCGCGAGCAGTACTTC CASSLDVAREQYF
TRBJ2-1 NA NA TRBV14 TGTGCCAGCAGAAGGACTGGGGTGCATGAGCAGTTCTTC CASRRTGVHEQFF
TRBJ2-7 NA TRBD2 TRBV7-9 TGTGCCAGCAGCTGGGGGGTTACTAGCGGGAGCTACGAGCAGTACTTC CASSWGVTSGSYEQYF
TRBJ1-1 NA TRBD1 TRBV29-1 TGCAGCGTTGAGGAGGGACAGGGGAACACTGAAGCTTTCTTT CSVEEGQGNTEAFF
TRBJ1-1 NA TRBD1 TRBV4-1 TGCGCCAGCAGCCGCTCCGGGACAGTGAACACTGAAGCTTTCTTT CASSRSGTVNTEAFF
TRBJ2-2 NA TRBD2 TRBV5-4 TGTGCCAGCAGCCGGACTAGCGGGAACACCGGGGAGCTGTTTTTT CASSRTSGNTGELFF
TRBJ2-5 NA TRBD1 TRBV25-1 TGTGCCAGCAGTGACTTAATGGACAGGCGCCAAGAGACCCAGTACTTC CASSDLMDRRQETQYF
TRBJ1-2 NA TRBD1 TRBV5-5 TGTGCCAGCAGCTTAGGGACAGGGGTAGGCTACACCTTC CASSLGTGVGYTF
TRBJ2-2 NA NA TRBV9 TGTGCCAGCAGGGGAGGGGGTTCGAACACCGGGGAGCTGTTTTTT CASRGGGSNTGELFF
TRBJ2-1 NA NA TRBV5-4 TGTGCCAGCAGCTTGGTGCAAGGGAACCGCCGGGCGTTAAACAATGAGCAGTTCTTC CASSLVQGNRRALNNEQFF
TRBJ2-1 NA TRBD1 TRBV29-1 TGCAGCGCCACGGGACAGGGGACCCTATACAATGAGCAGTTCTTC CSATGQGTLYNEQFF
TRBJ2-6 NA NA TRBV11-2 TGTGCCAGCAGCTTAGTAACCCCGGGAAAAGCAGTCCTGACTTTC CASSLVTPGKAVLTF
TRBJ2-7 NA TRBD1 TRBV9 TGTGCCAGCAGCGCGGGACAGTTTCTAAACACCTACGAGCAGTACTTC CASSAGQFLNTYEQYF
TRBJ1-6 NA TRBD1 TRBV7-2 TGTGCCAGCAGCTTAAGCGCACAGGGGAGCTCACCCCTCCACTTT CASSLSAQGSSPLHF
TRBJ2-7 NA NA TRBV11-2 TGTGCCAGCAGCTTAGCCCCTGGACTCTACGAGCAGTACTTC CASSLAPGLYEQYF
TRBJ2-1 NA NA TRBV28 TGTGCCAGCAGTTTCACAGGTAATGAGCAGTTCTTC CASSFTGNEQFF
TRBJ2-3 NA TRBD1 TRBV25-1 TGTGCCAGCAGTGGGTGGACAGGGGGGGGCACAGATACGCAGTATTTT CASSGWTGGGTDTQYF
TRBJ2-3 NA TRBD1 TRBV5-1 TGCGCCAGCAGGCTACAGGGGTTACGAGATACGCAGTATTTT CASRLQGLRDTQYF
TRBJ2-1 NA TRBD2 TRBV27 TGTGCCAGCAGTCCCGCCCCGGGACTAGCGGGGGCTGTTGAGCAGTTCTTC CASSPAPGLAGAVEQFF
TRBJ1-2 NA NA TRBV6-1 TGTGCCAGCAAGGTCAGGGCCGAGCTTGGCTACACCTTC CASKVRAELGYTF
TRBJ2-7 NA TRBD1 TRBV5-1 TGCGCCAGCAGCCCTGGGACAGGGGGCTACGAGCAGTACTTC CASSPGTGGYEQYF
TRBJ1-4 few NA TRBV6-5 TGTGCCAGCAGTTACTTTTCGAGTGCAACTAATGAAAAACTGTTTTTT CASSYFSSATNEKLFF
TRBJ2-3 NA TRBD2 TRBV11-2 TGTGCCAGCAGCGGCGGGACTAGCGGGGGGTGGACAGATACGCAGTATTTT CASSGGTSGGWTDTQYF
TRBJ2-3 NA NA TRBV6-6 TGTGCCAGCAAGGCCCCAAGCACAGATACGCAGTATTTT CASKAPSTDTQYF
TRBJ2-3 NA NA TRBV4-2 TGTGCCAGCAGCCAAGGGGACTTTCAAAACACAGATACGCAGTATTTT CASSQGDFQNTDTQYF